This TCR beta chain was observed in a study of blood T cell repertoires in COVID-19. Turning to the study itself: Sample material is recorded as cDNA or gDNA derived from T cells, B-cell-depleted T cells, or PBMCs.

V lost 0 bases to trimming and J lost 4 bases, with 11 bases between them. CDR3 length equals 15 residues. Germline V lookup: CDR1 SGHRS, CDR2 YFSETQ. Libraries were prepared by immunoSEQ multiplex PCR; TCRdb keeps only in-frame clonotypes and omits some of them. The profile shows hundreds of thousands of clones, 70% to 85% of them singletons. The gene calls are TRBV5-1 and TRBJ2-1; possibly TRBD1 for D (5 bases). Sequencing input: peripheral blood. The receptor was isolated from a woman older than 75 with active or convalescent COVID-19. CDR3 in DNA: TGCGCCAGCAGCTTGGCAGGGCCCCCGTACAATGAGCAGTTCTTC. Translated: CASSLAGPPYNEQFF.